The present T cell receptor (beta chain) was sequenced within a study of CD8 T cells in Susac syndrome. Points from the study as a whole: The study conceded that relatively few individuals underwent its TCR sequencing and HLA analysis.

Random-hexamer reverse transcription was applied to about 0.5 to 1 ug RNA. TCRdb redid the calling of the immunoSEQ multiplex PCR reads with MiXCR, one entry per CDR3 protein. The data contain over 140,000 distinct CDR3 sequences, around 95% of them singletons. Concerning this clonotype: Its specificity is unknown.

It was negative isolation that provided the CD8+ and CD4+ T cells, whereas TEMRA cells were enriched by FACS. The CDR3 sequence is 14 residues long. Germline values: CDR1 DFQATT, CDR2 SNEGSKA (reference sequence). The V segment lost 5 bases and the J segment 7 bases; nucleotides outside the gene matches: 9. The sequenced sample consisted of CD4+ T cells from PBMCs. The sequence derives from a human donor with Susac syndrome. The chain couples TRBV20-1 to TRBJ2-1; 9 bases are a match to TRBD2. CDR3 coding DNA: TGCAGTGCTCAATGGACTAGCGTGTGGAATGAGCAGTTCTTC. Its translation is CSAQWTSVWNEQFF.